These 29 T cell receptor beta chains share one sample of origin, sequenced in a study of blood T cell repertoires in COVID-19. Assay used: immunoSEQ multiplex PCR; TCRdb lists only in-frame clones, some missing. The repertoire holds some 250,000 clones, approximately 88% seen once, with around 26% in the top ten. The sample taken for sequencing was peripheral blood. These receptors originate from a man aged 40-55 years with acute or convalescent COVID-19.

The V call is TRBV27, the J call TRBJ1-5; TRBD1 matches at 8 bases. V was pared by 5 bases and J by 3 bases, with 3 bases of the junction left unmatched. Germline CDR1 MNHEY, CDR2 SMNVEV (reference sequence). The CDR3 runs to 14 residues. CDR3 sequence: CASSRTGINQPQHF. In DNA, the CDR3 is TGTGCCAGCAGTCGGACAGGGATCAATCAGCCCCAGCATTTT.

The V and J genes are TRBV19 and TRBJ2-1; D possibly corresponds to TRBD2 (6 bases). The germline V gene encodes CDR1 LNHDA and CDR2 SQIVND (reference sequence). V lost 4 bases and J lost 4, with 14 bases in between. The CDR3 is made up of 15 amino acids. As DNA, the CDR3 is TGTGCCAGTAGTAAACCGGGACTTACGTACAATGAGCAGTTCTTC. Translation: CASSKPGLTYNEQFF.

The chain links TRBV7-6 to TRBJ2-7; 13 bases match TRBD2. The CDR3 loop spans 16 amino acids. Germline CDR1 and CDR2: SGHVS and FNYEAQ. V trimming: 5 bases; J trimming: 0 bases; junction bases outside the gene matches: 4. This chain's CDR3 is CASSPRTSGSSYEQYF. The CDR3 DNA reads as TGTGCCAGCAGCCCCAGGACTAGCGGGAGCTCCTACGAGCAGTACTTC. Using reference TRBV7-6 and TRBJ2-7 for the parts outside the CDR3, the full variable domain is GAGVSQSPRYKVTKRGQDVALRCDPISGHVSLYWYRQALGQGPEFLTYFNYEAQQDKSGLPNDRFSAERPEGSISTLTIQRTEQRDSAMYRCASSPRTSGSSYEQYFGPGTRLTVT.

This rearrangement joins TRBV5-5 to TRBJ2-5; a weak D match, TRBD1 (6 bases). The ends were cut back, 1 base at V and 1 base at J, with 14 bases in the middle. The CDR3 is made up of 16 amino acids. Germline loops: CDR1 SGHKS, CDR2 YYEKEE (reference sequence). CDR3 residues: CASSLRTDPFQETQYF. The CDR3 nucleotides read TGTGCCAGCAGCTTGCGGACAGACCCCTTCCAAGAGACCCAGTACTTC. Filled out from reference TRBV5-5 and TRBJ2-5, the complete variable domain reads DAGVTQSPTHLIKTRGQQVTLRCSPISGHKSVSWYQQVLGQGPQFIFQYYEKEERGRGNFPDRFSARQFPNYSSELNVNALLLGDSALYLCASSLRTDPFQETQYFGPGTRLLVL.

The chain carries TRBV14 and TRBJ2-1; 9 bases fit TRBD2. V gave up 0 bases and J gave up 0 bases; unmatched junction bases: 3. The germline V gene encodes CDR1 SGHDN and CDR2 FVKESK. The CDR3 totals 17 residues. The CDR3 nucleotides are TGTGCCAGCAGCCAAGACACGCGGGAGGGCTCCTACAATGAGCAGTTCTTC. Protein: CASSQDTREGSYNEQFF.

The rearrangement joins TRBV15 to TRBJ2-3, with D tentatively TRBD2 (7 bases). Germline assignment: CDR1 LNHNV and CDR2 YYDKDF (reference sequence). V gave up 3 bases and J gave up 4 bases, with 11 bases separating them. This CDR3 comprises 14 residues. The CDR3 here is CATSRGRGADTQYF. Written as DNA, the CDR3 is TGTGCCACCAGCAGGGGGAGGGGGGCAGATACGCAGTATTTT.

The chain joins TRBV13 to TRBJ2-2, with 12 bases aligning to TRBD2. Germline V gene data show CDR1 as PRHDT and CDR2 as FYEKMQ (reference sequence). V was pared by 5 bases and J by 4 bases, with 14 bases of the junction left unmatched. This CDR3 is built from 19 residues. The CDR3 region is CASSLRSGTSGLSTGELFF. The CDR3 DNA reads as TGTGCCAGCAGCCTAAGAAGCGGGACTAGCGGGCTCTCCACCGGGGAGCTGTTTTTT.

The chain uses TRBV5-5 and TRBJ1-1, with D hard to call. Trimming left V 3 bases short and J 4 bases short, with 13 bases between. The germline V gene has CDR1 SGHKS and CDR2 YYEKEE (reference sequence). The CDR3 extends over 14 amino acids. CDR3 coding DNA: TGTGCCAGCAGCTCCACTCGGGGTAGCACTGAAGCTTTCTTT. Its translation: CASSSTRGSTEAFF.

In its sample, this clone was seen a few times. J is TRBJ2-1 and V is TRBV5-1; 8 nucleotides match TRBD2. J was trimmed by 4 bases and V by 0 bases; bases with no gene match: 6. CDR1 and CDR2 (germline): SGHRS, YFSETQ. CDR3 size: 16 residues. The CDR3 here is CASSLGSGSGYNEQFF. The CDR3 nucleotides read TGCGCCAGCAGCTTGGGCAGCGGGAGTGGATACAATGAGCAGTTCTTC.

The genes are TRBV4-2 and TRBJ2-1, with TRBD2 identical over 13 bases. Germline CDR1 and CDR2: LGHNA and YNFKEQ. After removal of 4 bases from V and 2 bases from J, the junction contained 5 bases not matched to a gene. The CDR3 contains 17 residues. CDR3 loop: CASSPRTSGSPYNEQFF. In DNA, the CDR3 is TGTGCCAGCAGCCCCCGGACTAGCGGGAGCCCCTACAATGAGCAGTTCTTC.

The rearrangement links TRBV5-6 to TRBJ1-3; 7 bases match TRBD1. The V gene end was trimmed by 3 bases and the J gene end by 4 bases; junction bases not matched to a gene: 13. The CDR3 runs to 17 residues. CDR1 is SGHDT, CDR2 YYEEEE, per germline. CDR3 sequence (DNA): TGTGCCAGCAGCTGGCCAACAGGGGAAGTGGGCGGAAACACCATATATTTT. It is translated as CASSWPTGEVGGNTIYF.

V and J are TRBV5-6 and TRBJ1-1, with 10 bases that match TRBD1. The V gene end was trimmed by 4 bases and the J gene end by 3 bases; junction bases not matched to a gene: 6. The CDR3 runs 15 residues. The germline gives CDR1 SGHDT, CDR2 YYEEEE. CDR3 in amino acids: CASSAQGQGDTEAFF. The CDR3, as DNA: TGTGCCAGCAGCGCTCAAGGACAGGGGGACACTGAAGCTTTCTTT.

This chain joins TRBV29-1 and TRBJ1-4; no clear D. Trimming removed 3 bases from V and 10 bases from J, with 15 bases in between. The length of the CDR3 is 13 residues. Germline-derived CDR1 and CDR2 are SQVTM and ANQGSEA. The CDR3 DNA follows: TGCAGCGTTGATTTAGGTGGCGAGGGAAAACTGTTTTTT. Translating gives CSVDLGGEGKLFF.

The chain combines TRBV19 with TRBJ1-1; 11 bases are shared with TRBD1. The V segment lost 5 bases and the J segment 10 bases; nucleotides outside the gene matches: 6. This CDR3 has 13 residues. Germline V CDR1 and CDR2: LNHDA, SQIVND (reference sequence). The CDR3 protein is CASSRGQGAGAFF. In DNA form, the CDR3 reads TGTGCCAGTAGTCGTGGACAGGGGGCTGGAGCTTTCTTT.

CDR3 in amino acids: CASSAMSGRKETQYF. CDR3 nucleotides: TGTGCCAGCAGCGCCATGAGCGGGAGAAAAGAGACCCAGTACTTC. This chain joins TRBV7-6 and TRBJ2-5; 8 bases are a match to TRBD2. V shed 5 bases and J 3 bases; nucleotides not matched to a gene: 8. This CDR3 region has 15 residues. Germline V gene sequence: CDR1 SGHVS, CDR2 FNYEAQ.

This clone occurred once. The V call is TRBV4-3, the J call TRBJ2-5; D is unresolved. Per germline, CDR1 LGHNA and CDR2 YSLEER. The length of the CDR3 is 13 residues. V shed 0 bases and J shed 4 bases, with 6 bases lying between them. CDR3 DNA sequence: TGCGCCAGCAGCCAAGACAGGCGAGAGACCCAGTACTTC. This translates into CASSQDRRETQYF.

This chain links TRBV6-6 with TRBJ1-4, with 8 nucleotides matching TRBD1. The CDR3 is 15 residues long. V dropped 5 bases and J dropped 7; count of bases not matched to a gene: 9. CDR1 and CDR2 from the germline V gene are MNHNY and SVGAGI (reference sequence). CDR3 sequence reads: CASSTTGTGLEKLFF. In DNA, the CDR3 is TGTGCCAGCAGTACTACCGGGACAGGTCTTGAAAAACTGTTTTTT.

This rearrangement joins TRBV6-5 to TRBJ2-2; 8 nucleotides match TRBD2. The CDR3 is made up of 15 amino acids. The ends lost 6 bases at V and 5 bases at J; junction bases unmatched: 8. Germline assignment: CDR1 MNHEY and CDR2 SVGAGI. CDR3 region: CASRRAGERTGELFF. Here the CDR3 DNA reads TGTGCCAGCAGGCGAGCGGGAGAACGGACCGGGGAGCTGTTTTTT.

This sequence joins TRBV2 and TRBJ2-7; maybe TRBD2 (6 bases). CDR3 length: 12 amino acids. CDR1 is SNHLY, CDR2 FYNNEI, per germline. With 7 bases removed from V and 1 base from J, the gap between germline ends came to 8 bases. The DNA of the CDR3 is TGTGCCAGCACGGGGGAGTCCTACGAGCAGTACTTC. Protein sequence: CASTGESYEQYF.

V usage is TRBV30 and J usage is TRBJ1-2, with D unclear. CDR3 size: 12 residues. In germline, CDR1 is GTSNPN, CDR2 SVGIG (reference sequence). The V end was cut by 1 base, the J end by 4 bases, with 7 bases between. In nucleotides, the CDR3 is TGTGCCTGGAGTGGTCAGTTCTATGGCTACACCTTC. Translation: CAWSGQFYGYTF.

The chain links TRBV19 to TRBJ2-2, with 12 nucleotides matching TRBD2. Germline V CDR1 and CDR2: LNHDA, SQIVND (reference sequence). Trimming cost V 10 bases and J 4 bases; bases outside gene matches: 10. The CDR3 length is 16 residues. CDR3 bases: TGTGCCACCGAGGGACTAGCGGGCGGGGGCACCGGGGAGCTGTTTTTT. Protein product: CATEGLAGGGTGELFF.

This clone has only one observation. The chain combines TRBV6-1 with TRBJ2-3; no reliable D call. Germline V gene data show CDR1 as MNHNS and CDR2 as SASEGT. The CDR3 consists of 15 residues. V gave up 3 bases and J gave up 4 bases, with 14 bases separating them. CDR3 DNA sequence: TGTGCCAGCAGTGAGGCGTCAGGTCCCGCAGATACGCAGTATTTT. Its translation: CASSEASGPADTQYF.

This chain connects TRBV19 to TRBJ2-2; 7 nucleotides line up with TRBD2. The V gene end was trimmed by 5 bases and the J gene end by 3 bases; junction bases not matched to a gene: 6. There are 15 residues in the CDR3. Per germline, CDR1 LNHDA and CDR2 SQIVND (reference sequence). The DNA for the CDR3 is TGTGCCAGTAGTCCAGCGGGATTCGACACCGGGGAGCTGTTTTTT. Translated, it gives CASSPAGFDTGELFF.

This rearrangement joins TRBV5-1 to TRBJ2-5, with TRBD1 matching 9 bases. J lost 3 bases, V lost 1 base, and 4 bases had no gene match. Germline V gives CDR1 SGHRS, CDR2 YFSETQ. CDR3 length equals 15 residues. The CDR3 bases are TGCGCCAGCAGCTTGCAAGGGGACAGGGAAGAGACCCAGTACTTC. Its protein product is CASSLQGDREETQYF. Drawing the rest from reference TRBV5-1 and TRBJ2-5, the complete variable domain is KAGVTQTPRYLIKTRGQQVTLSCSPISGHRSVSWYQQTPGQGLQFLFEYFSETQRNKGNFPGRFSGRQFSNSRSEMNVSTLELGDSALYLCASSLQGDREETQYFGPGTRLLVL.

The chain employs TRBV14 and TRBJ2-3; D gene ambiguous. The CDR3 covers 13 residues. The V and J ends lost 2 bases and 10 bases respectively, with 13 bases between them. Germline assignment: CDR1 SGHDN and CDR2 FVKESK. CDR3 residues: CASSQQSQSPQYF. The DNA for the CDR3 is TGTGCCAGCAGCCAACAGTCACAGAGCCCGCAGTATTTT.

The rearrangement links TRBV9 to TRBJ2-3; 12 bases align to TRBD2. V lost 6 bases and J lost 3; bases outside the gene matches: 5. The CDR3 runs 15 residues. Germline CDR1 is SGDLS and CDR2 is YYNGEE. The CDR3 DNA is TGTGCCAGCACCCCGACTAGCGGGAGTACAGATACGCAGTATTTT. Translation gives CASTPTSGSTDTQYF.

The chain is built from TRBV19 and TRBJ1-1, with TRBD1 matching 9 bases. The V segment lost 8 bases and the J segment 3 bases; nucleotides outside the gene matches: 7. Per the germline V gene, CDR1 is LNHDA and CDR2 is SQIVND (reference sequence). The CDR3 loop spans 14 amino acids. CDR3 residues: CASRRRDRDTEAFF. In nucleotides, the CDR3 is TGTGCCAGTCGACGCCGGGACAGGGACACTGAAGCTTTCTTT.

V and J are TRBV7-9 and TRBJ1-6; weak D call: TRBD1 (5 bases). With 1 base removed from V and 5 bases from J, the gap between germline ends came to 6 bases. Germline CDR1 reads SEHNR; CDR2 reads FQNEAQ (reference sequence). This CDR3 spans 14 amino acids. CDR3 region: CASSLGQNNSPLHF. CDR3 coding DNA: TGTGCCAGCAGCTTAGGACAGAATAATTCACCCCTCCACTTT.

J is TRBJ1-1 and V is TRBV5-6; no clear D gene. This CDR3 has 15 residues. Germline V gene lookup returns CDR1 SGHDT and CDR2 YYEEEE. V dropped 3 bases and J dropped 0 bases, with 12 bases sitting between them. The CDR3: CASSSSGRVNTEAFF. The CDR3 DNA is TGTGCCAGCAGCTCCTCTGGGCGCGTGAACACTGAAGCTTTCTTT.